The 5 T cell receptor beta chains in this list originate from one sample, sequenced in a study of blood T cell repertoires in COVID-19. TCRdb keeps only in-frame clones here, not all; method: immunoSEQ multiplex PCR. The table shows 60,000 to 65,000 clones, with around 80% occurring only once. The sequenced sample consisted of peripheral blood. Receptor source: a man aged 60-69 years with COVID-19, enrolled during active disease.

The rearrangement joins TRBV6-6 to TRBJ2-7; possible D gene TRBD2, 6 bases. This CDR3 region has 15 residues. V was pared by 2 bases and J by 2 bases, with 13 bases between. Germline V gene sequence: CDR1 MNHNY, CDR2 SVGAGI (reference sequence). The CDR3 DNA reads as TGTGCCAGCAGTTACGGGCGGGGCGAGACCTACGAGCAGTACTTC. Translating it yields CASSYGRGETYEQYF.

CDR3 sequence reads: CASSPTTGSSYNEQFF. The CDR3 nucleotides read TGTGCCAGCTCACCTACCACAGGGAGCTCCTACAATGAGCAGTTCTTC. This chain connects TRBV18 to TRBJ2-1, with a weak D call TRBD1 (6 bases). The CDR3 is made up of 16 amino acids. Trimming shortened V by 3 bases and J by 0 bases, and 12 bases separated the two germline ends. Germline lookup yields CDR1 KGHSH and CDR2 LQKENI.

This sequence joins TRBV10-2 and TRBJ2-7; D possibly corresponds to TRBD1 (5 bases). Trimming left V 7 bases short and J 2 bases short, with 9 bases between. Germline lookup yields CDR1 WSHSY and CDR2 SAAADI. The CDR3 is 12 residues long. As DNA, the CDR3 is TGCGCCAGCAATGACAGAACCTACGAGCAGTACTTC. Amino acid sequence: CASNDRTYEQYF.

The rearrangement uses TRBV5-6 and TRBJ2-2; no definite D call. Trimming pared 2 bases from V and 3 bases from J, leaving 5 bases between. The CDR3 sequence is 13 residues long. Germline V lookup: CDR1 SGHDT, CDR2 YYEEEE. The CDR3, as DNA: TGTGCCAGCAGCTTATCAGACACCGGGGAGCTGTTTTTT. Translated: CASSLSDTGELFF.

This chain joins TRBV6-5 and TRBJ1-2; D is uncertain. CDR1 is MNHEY, CDR2 SVGAGI, per germline. Between the trimmed V and J ends, which lost 7 bases and 0 bases, there was a span of 15 bases. CDR3 length: 15 amino acids. The CDR3 protein is CASIPGGSSNYGYTF. CDR3 DNA: TGTGCCAGCATTCCGGGCGGGTCTTCTAACTATGGCTACACCTTC.